The clone carrying this T cell receptor beta chain was counted a single time. The CDR3 totals 16 residues. Per the germline V gene, CDR1 is PRHDT and CDR2 is FYEKMQ (reference sequence). V lost 7 bases to trimming and J lost 2 bases; unmatched junction nucleotides: 12. This record comes from a study of blood T cell repertoires in COVID-19. As for the study in general: Spain, Italy and the United States supplied samples that represented acute and convalescent COVID-19.

In the original workflow: Amplification with reference gene primers provided the estimates of nucleated cell counts. Libraries were prepared by immunoSEQ multiplex PCR; TCRdb keeps only in-frame clonotypes and omits some of them. The DNA gave D and trimming, while V, J and clone size come from that table. This sample yields roughly 250,000 clones, of which about 86% are seen a single time; roughly 3.3% belongs to the top ten. All enrollees were about 18 to 89 years old and from roughly 26 US areas. Cohorts were based on clinical histories the participants reported. The genes are TRBV13 and TRBJ2-3; 7 bases line up with TRBD2. This receptor was obtained from a woman aged 40 to 50 with acute COVID-19. Source material: PBMCs or T cells enriched from blood (not recorded which). In DNA form, the CDR3 reads TGTGCCAGCATTAACCTGGGGGGGGAGAACACAGATACGCAGTATTTT. Protein sequence: CASINLGGENTDTQYF.